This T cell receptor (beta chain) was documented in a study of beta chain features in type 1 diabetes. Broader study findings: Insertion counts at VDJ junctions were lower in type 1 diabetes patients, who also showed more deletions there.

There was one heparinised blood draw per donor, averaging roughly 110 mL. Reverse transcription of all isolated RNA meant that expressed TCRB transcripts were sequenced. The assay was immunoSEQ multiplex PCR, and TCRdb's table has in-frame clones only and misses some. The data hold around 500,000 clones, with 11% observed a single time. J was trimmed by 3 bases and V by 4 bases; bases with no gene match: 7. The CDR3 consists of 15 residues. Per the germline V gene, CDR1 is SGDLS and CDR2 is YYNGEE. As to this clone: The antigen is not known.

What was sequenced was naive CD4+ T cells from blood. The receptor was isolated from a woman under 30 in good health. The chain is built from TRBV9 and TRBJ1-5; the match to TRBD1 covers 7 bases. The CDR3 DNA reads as TGTGCCAGCAGCTATACAGGGGAATTCAATCAGCCCCAGCATTTT. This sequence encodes CASSYTGEFNQPQHF.